This TCR beta chain was retrieved from a study of vaccination and CD4 T cells after COVID-19. Background on the study: Post-vaccine sample collection happened at a median of 72 days after dose two, ranging 14 to 241.

Treatment given: roughly 10-day PBMC culture with coronavirus spike peptide pools or control peptides (ViraFEST assay). Unexposed donor CD4+ T cells predated the COVID-19 pandemic, collected 2011-2018. Expanded clonotypes were found by TCR sequencing after peptide-pool stimulation (ViraFEST). Culture of fewer than 2.5 million PBMCs per well took place with 7.5 to 10 IU/ml IL-2 and 10 ug/ml peptide pools. The Oncomine TCR Beta short-read assay sequenced DNA from cultured CD4+ T cells. From the PCR reads, TCRdb called clonotypes with MiXCR, one entry per CDR3 protein. This sample has 6,000 to 9,500 distinct CDR3 sequences, with about 29% found just once. This CDR3 spans 15 amino acids. V was pared by 6 bases and J by 1 base, with 15 bases between. CDR1 and CDR2 (germline): MNHNS, SASEGT. With regard to this clonotype: Its antigen is undetermined.

The chain is built from TRBV6-1 and TRBJ1-2, with unresolved D. Material: CD4+ T cells from blood, cultured in vitro. This receptor was taken from a human donor in good health. CDR3 protein: CASRLKDGDNYGYTF. In nucleotides, the CDR3 is TGTGCCAGCAGATTAAAAGACGGAGATAACTATGGCTACACCTTC.